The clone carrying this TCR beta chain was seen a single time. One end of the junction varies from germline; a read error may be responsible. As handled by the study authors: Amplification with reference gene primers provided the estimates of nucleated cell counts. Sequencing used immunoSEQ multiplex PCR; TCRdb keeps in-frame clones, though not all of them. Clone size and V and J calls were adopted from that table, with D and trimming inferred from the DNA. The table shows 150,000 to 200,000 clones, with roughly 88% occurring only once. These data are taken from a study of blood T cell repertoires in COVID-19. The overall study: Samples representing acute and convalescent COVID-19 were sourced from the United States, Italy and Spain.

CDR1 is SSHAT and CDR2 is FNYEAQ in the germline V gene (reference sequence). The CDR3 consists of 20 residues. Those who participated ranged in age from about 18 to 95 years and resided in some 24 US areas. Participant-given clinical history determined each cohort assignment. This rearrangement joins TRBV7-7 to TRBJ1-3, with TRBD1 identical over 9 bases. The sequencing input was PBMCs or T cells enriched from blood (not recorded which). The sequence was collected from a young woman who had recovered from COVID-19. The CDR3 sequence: CASSLATTSVGQGTGNTIYF. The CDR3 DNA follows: TGTGCTAGCAGCTTAGCTACGACGAGCGTGGGACAGGGCACTGGAAACACCATATATTTT.